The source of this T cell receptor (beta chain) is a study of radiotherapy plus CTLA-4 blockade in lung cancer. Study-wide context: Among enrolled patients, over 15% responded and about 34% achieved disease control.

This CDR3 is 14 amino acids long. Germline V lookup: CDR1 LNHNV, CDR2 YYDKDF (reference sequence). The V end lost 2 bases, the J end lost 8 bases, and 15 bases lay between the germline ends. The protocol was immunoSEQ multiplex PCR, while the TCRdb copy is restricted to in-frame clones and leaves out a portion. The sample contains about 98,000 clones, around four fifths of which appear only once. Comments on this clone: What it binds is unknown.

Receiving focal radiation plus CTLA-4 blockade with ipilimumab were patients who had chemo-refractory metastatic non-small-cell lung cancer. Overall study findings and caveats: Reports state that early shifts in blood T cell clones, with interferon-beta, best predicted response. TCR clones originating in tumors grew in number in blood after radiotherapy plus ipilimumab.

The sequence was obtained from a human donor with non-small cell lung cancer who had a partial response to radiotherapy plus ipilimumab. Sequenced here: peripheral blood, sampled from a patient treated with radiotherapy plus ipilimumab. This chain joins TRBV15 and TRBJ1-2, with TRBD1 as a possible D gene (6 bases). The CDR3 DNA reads TGTGCCACCAGCAGACCCCACAGGGAGAGAGGCTACACCTTC. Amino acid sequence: CATSRPHRERGYTF.